The rows below give T cell receptor beta chains drawn from one sample of a study of response to subunit inactivated influenza vaccine. TCRdb recomputed calls from the RT-PCR reads with MiXCR, one row per CDR3 protein. The sample has 600,000 to 700,000 distinct CDR3 sequences; around 15% are singletons. The sample in question was PBMCs from blood, obtained 14 to 15 days before vaccination. These TCRs come from a man aged 50 or older who received an inactivated influenza vaccine. CDR3s leave out the opening cysteine and the closing phenylalanine or tryptophan. A D gene is named only where the DNA matches it firmly.

v_call: TRBV25-1
j_call: TRBJ1-4
cdr3_length: 12
d_call: -
cdr3_aa: ASSELRGSEKLF

v_call: TRBV27
j_call: TRBJ1-2
cdr3_length: 11
d_call: -
cdr3_aa: ASSFWQNYGYT

v_call: TRBV24-1
j_call: TRBJ2-1
cdr3_length: 18
d_call: -
cdr3_aa: ATSDPFPRQGGGSYNEQF

v_call: TRBV28
j_call: TRBJ1-5
cdr3_length: 11
d_call: -
cdr3_aa: ASTRGVNQPQH

v_call: TRBV12-3/TRBV12-4
j_call: TRBJ2-5
cdr3_length: 11
d_call: -
cdr3_aa: ASSTGVEETQY

v_call: TRBV4-3
j_call: TRBJ1-4
cdr3_length: 13
d_call: -
cdr3_aa: ASSQETATNEKLF

v_call: TRBV5-1
j_call: TRBJ1-5
cdr3_length: 13
d_call: -
cdr3_aa: ASARDGTRGQPQH

v_call: TRBV9
j_call: TRBJ1-3
cdr3_length: 14
d_call: -
cdr3_aa: ASSVGLEASGNTIY

v_call: TRBV12-3/TRBV12-4
j_call: TRBJ1-2
cdr3_length: 12
d_call: TRBD1
cdr3_aa: ASRSSGQGWGYT

v_call: TRBV27
j_call: TRBJ2-7
cdr3_length: 11
d_call: -
cdr3_aa: ASSLYRSAEQY

v_call: TRBV7-9
j_call: TRBJ2-3
cdr3_length: 11
d_call: -
cdr3_aa: ASRPLLRDTQY

v_call: TRBV20-1
j_call: TRBJ2-2
cdr3_length: 9
d_call: -
cdr3_aa: SAKLGGELF

v_call: TRBV27
j_call: TRBJ2-7
cdr3_length: 13
d_call: TRBD1
cdr3_aa: ASSILTGGNYEQY

v_call: TRBV12-3/TRBV12-4
j_call: TRBJ2-7
cdr3_length: 12
d_call: TRBD1
cdr3_aa: ASSFAGGNYEQY

v_call: TRBV19
j_call: TRBJ2-7
cdr3_length: 13
d_call: -
cdr3_aa: ASRNRDTGSYEQY

v_call: TRBV12-3/TRBV12-4
j_call: TRBJ2-1
cdr3_length: 12
d_call: -
cdr3_aa: ASSLVSVSNEQF

v_call: TRBV4-2
j_call: TRBJ1-2
cdr3_length: 13
d_call: -
cdr3_aa: ASSQARGTNYGYT

v_call: TRBV7-2
j_call: TRBJ1-2
cdr3_length: 11
d_call: -
cdr3_aa: ASSLMGGYGYT

v_call: TRBV5-1
j_call: TRBJ2-1
cdr3_length: 11
d_call: -
cdr3_aa: ASSIYRDNEQF

v_call: TRBV5-6
j_call: TRBJ1-1
cdr3_length: 14
d_call: TRBD1
cdr3_aa: ASSLGPGQGTSEAF

v_call: TRBV29-1
j_call: TRBJ1-1
cdr3_length: 9
d_call: -
cdr3_aa: SVASAGEAF

v_call: TRBV7-2
j_call: TRBJ2-3
cdr3_length: 12
d_call: -
cdr3_aa: ASSSWGATDTQY

v_call: TRBV2
j_call: TRBJ1-5
cdr3_length: 13
d_call: TRBD1
cdr3_aa: ASSGQGASNQPQH

v_call: TRBV12-3/TRBV12-4
j_call: TRBJ2-3
cdr3_length: 15
d_call: -
cdr3_aa: ASSLYGRGLVLDTQY

v_call: TRBV5-1
j_call: TRBJ2-1
cdr3_length: 15
d_call: TRBD2
cdr3_aa: ASSWGTSGTGYNEQF

v_call: TRBV6-1
j_call: TRBJ2-1
cdr3_length: 13
d_call: -
cdr3_aa: ASSEDRLNYNEQF

v_call: TRBV19
j_call: TRBJ2-3
cdr3_length: 14
d_call: TRBD1
cdr3_aa: ASSTRLTGRADTQY

v_call: TRBV6-2/TRBV6-3
j_call: TRBJ1-3
cdr3_length: 15
d_call: TRBD1
cdr3_aa: ASSSIGTGSPGNTIY

v_call: TRBV6-5
j_call: TRBJ2-7
cdr3_length: 13
d_call: -
cdr3_aa: ASSYPGRALYEQY

v_call: TRBV13
j_call: TRBJ2-7
cdr3_length: 13
d_call: TRBD2
cdr3_aa: ASSLDGEGRIEQY

v_call: TRBV5-1
j_call: TRBJ2-5
cdr3_length: 11
d_call: -
cdr3_aa: ASSWQIQETQY

v_call: TRBV15
j_call: TRBJ1-4
cdr3_length: 14
d_call: -
cdr3_aa: ATSRARSATNEKLF

v_call: TRBV28
j_call: TRBJ2-5
cdr3_length: 16
d_call: TRBD1
cdr3_aa: ASKKPGQGIVYQETQY

v_call: TRBV20-1
j_call: TRBJ1-2
cdr3_length: 10
d_call: -
cdr3_aa: SASPATYGYT

v_call: TRBV5-1
j_call: TRBJ1-6
cdr3_length: 13
d_call: -
cdr3_aa: ASSTGGINNSPLH

v_call: TRBV13
j_call: TRBJ2-7
cdr3_length: 13
d_call: TRBD2
cdr3_aa: ASSLAGAGDYEQY

v_call: TRBV10-3
j_call: TRBJ1-4
cdr3_length: 12
d_call: -
cdr3_aa: AISPGTFGEKLF

v_call: TRBV4-3
j_call: TRBJ2-2
cdr3_length: 13
d_call: -
cdr3_aa: ASSQDPQLAGELF

v_call: TRBV20-1
j_call: TRBJ2-2
cdr3_length: 13
d_call: -
cdr3_aa: SARLTAPNTGELF

v_call: TRBV6-1
j_call: TRBJ1-6
cdr3_length: 14
d_call: -
cdr3_aa: ASSPAPGTYNSPLH

v_call: TRBV9
j_call: TRBJ2-7
cdr3_length: 14
d_call: -
cdr3_aa: ASSPHDVGGSYEQY

v_call: TRBV5-5
j_call: TRBJ2-7
cdr3_length: 12
d_call: -
cdr3_aa: ASSLRLLSYEQY

v_call: TRBV3-1
j_call: TRBJ1-1
cdr3_length: 11
d_call: -
cdr3_aa: ASLGLGNTEAF

v_call: TRBV4-2
j_call: TRBJ2-7
cdr3_length: 15
d_call: TRBD2
cdr3_aa: ASSLGLATTFSYEQY

v_call: TRBV12-3/TRBV12-4
j_call: TRBJ1-3
cdr3_length: 12
d_call: -
cdr3_aa: ASSPTSTGNTIY

v_call: TRBV10-3
j_call: TRBJ1-2
cdr3_length: 12
d_call: TRBD1
cdr3_aa: AISAGTDNYGYT

v_call: TRBV21-1
j_call: TRBJ2-7
cdr3_length: 11
d_call: -
cdr3_aa: ASTWTPPYEQY

v_call: TRBV6-1
j_call: TRBJ2-3
cdr3_length: 12
d_call: TRBD2
cdr3_aa: ASTKLGGTDTQY

v_call: TRBV7-8
j_call: TRBJ2-1
cdr3_length: 11
d_call: TRBD2
cdr3_aa: ASSPGGTSEQF

v_call: TRBV6-1
j_call: TRBJ2-6
cdr3_length: 13
d_call: -
cdr3_aa: ASRQPGAGANVLT

v_call: TRBV5-5
j_call: TRBJ2-5
cdr3_length: 15
d_call: -
cdr3_aa: ASSLAEQGVWQETQY

v_call: TRBV7-9
j_call: TRBJ2-7
cdr3_length: 13
d_call: -
cdr3_aa: ASSLDRLVPYEQY

v_call: TRBV28
j_call: TRBJ2-2
cdr3_length: 13
d_call: -
cdr3_aa: ASSPPGQPTGELF

v_call: TRBV7-9
j_call: TRBJ2-7
cdr3_length: 10
d_call: -
cdr3_aa: ASISSGGEQY

v_call: TRBV5-1
j_call: TRBJ2-2
cdr3_length: 13
d_call: -
cdr3_aa: ASGGTASNTGELF

v_call: TRBV6-6
j_call: TRBJ2-1
cdr3_length: 11
d_call: -
cdr3_aa: ASSTDSPQEQF

v_call: TRBV18
j_call: TRBJ2-1
cdr3_length: 10
d_call: -
cdr3_aa: ASSRTFNEQF

v_call: TRBV15
j_call: TRBJ1-4
cdr3_length: 13
d_call: -
cdr3_aa: ATSREKGRLEKLF

v_call: TRBV7-9
j_call: TRBJ1-2
cdr3_length: 13
d_call: TRBD1
cdr3_aa: ASSLVPDRGKGYT